The clone carrying this T cell receptor beta chain occurred many times. Germline CDR1 reads ENHRY; CDR2 reads SYGVKD. The CDR3 has 11 amino acids. Germline trimming cut 11 bases from V and 6 bases from J; bases unmatched to any gene: 7. Stable hyperthyroidism meant no ophthalmopathy within 18 months of follow-up. Hyperthyroidism patients had new diagnoses, durations under 2 months, and ages of 18 to 65. The PBMCs had their origin in approximately 10 ml of fresh peripheral blood. Using RNA transcripts, the TCR beta CDR3 regions were amplified. HTBI primers served in a first-round RT-PCR, which a second-round multiplex PCR followed. TCRdb reprocessed the multiplex PCR reads via MiXCR and lists one record per CDR3 protein. The table records about 620,000 distinct CDR3 sequences, 22% of them present only once. This sample was taken from a study of Graves' ophthalmopathy and Graves' hyperthyroidism. Across the study: Prior to any treatment, peripheral blood was collected at the time of initial diagnosis.

Sequencing input: peripheral blood. This chain connects TRBV10-3 to TRBJ2-7; 7 positions agree with TRBD2. This clonotype was obtained from a woman in her late teens or twenties with stable Graves' hyperthyroidism. Some clones in this sample may be carry-over from other donors' samples. CDR3 sequence (DNA): TGTGCCGCGGGGGAGGGATCCGAGCAGTACTTC. The encoded protein is CAAGEGSEQYF.